The present TCR beta chain was sequenced within a study of vaccination and CD4 T cells after COVID-19 (dated by TCRdb to 2022 to 2024). A note on the overall study: Convalescent patients had a positive SARS-CoV-2 result on nasal swab PCR, and of these patients, fewer than ten had mild disease and one had severe disease. Six males and four females were included in the convalescent cohort, with two Hispanic individuals, seven Caucasians, two Asians and one multiracial person represented. Participants got two doses of the Pfizer-BioNTech BNT162b2 vaccine (n=8) or two doses of the Moderna mRNA-1273 vaccine (n=2). Post-COVID blood samples from convalescent patients were collected a median of roughly 100 days after diagnosis, with a range of about 30 to 170 days. Post-vaccine blood samples were collected a median of around 10 weeks after the second vaccine dose, ranging from roughly 14 to 241 days. For stimulating the cultures, overlapping spike peptide pools were used, derived from SARS-CoV-2 as well as from the common cold coronaviruses HCoV-NL63, HCoV-OC43 and HCoV-229E. Control cultures received a CEFX viral epitope pool as the positive control, an HIV-1 Nef peptide pool as the negative control, or no peptide. In nine to eleven COVID-19 convalescent patients and a handful of infection-naive healthy vaccine recipients, researchers compared the spike-specific CD4+ TCR repertoire from before mRNA vaccination with the repertoire from after.

Note on this clonotype: Its antigen has not been determined. Base qualities were left out, and no much larger clone turns up one base away.

The method was PCR. DNA from cultured CD4+ T cells underwent TCR sequencing with the Oncomine TCR Beta short-read assay at the Johns Hopkins FTIC core. Genomic DNA was extracted from the cultured CD4+ T cells with the QIAamp micro DNA kit. Oncomine TCR Beta libraries made from cultured CD4+ T cells were pooled using unique dual indexes and sequenced on an Illumina iSeq 100. From the authors' description of their analysis: Non-productive sequences were removed, and CDR3s that did not start with C, did not end with F or W, or were shorter than 7 amino acids were discarded. Antigen-specific clonotypes were identified with the MANAFEST web application by comparing peptide-stimulated wells with reference and other culture wells. Positive clones required FDR below 0.05, an odds ratio above 5, and productive frequency above 0.1% in at least two of three replicate wells. Cross-reactive clonotypes were defined as significantly expanded in both SARS-CoV-2 spike wells and at least one common cold coronavirus spike condition. Levenshtein distances (stringdist) and unrooted phylogenetic trees (ape) in R version 3.6.1 were used to assess CDR3 homology. The raw public reads went through TCRdb reprocessing: fastp at Q25, MiXCR clone calling, in-frame beta chains kept. Every distinct CDR3 protein forms one entry, paired with its most common genes and DNA. TCRdb's processing, not the authors', yielded these V and J calls. In all, the sample holds 10,000 to 15,000 distinct CDR3 sequences, and 74% of those were seen once. Around 29% of the sample lies in the top ten.

This specimen's treatment or condition label, interpreted: approximately nine-day PBMC culture with coronavirus spike peptide pools or control peptides (ViraFEST assay). The ViraFEST assay was used in the study, in which antigen-specific T cells were expanded with peptide pools and expanded clonotypes were subsequently identified by TCR sequencing. Positive SARS-CoV-2 PCR tests in the convalescent patients dated from March to December 2020, before Alpha, Beta and Delta variants emerged in the United States. Each well held around 1.9 million PBMCs cultured with 9 to 10 ug/ml peptide pools in IMDM containing 5% human AB serum and 7.5 to 10 IU/ml IL-2. On days 3 and 7, half of the culture medium was replaced with fresh IL-2-containing medium. After 10 to 11 days of culture, CD4+ T cells were isolated by negative selection using the EasySep CD4+ T cell isolation kit. PBMCs were separated from whole blood using Ficoll-Paque Plus gradient centrifugation and then either used fresh or cryopreserved at -140C. Triplicate wells were generally used for each culture condition.

From the cysteine up to the phenylalanine, the CDR3 has a length of 14 residues. Just CDR3 DNA is preserved here, 42 bases in frame from base 1. Looking up the germline V gene yields CDR1 SNHLY and CDR2 FYNNEI. Cut back by 4 bases and 4 bases, the V and J ends lie 13 bases apart. Study-wide conclusions, independent of this receptor: Relatively few convalescent patients were included in the study, and early timepoints after natural infection were not analyzed. Among convalescent patients, a median around 86% of the SARS-CoV-2-reactive clones seen after vaccination appeared only after vaccination, which suggests priming specific to the vaccine. Of the vaccine-specific clones found in convalescent patients, nearly all (304 of 307) were mono-reactive for SARS-CoV-2 spike instead of being cross-reactive with common cold coronaviruses. The median count of SARS-CoV-2-reactive clonotypes went up from 21 after infection to a few dozen after vaccination, although the change was not significant.

The material sequenced was CD4+ T cells from blood, cultured in vitro. This TCR came from a human donor who had recovered from COVID-19. The chain joins TRBV2 to TRBJ1-1; the D gene is perhaps TRBD1, on 5 matching bases. The CDR3 sequence is CASSGQRVGTEAFF. The DNA sequence is given as TGTGCCAGCAGTGGACAGAGGGTTGGCACTGAAGCTTTCTTT. The full variable domain, with segments outside the CDR3 supplied by the reference TRBV2 and TRBJ1-1 proteins, appears as EPEVTQTPSHQVTQMGQEVILRCVPISNHLYFYWYRQILGQKVEFLVSFYNNEISEKSEIFDDQFSVERPDGSNFTLKIRSTKLEDSAMYFCASSGQRVGTEAFFGQGTRLTVV.